The entry below describes one T cell receptor (beta chain). Antigen specificity is unknown. The data belong to a study of beta chain features in type 1 diabetes. Reverse transcription of all isolated RNA meant that expressed TCRB transcripts were sequenced. Sequenced by immunoSEQ multiplex PCR; TCRdb stores in-frame clones only, minus some. This sample has about 290,000 clones, with roughly 8% found just once. Per germline, CDR1 MNHEY and CDR2 SMNVEV (reference sequence). Between the trimmed V and J ends, which lost 5 bases and 6 bases, there was a span of 16 bases. The CDR3 has 14 residues. Study findings and constraints: Shortening that was moderate but significant affected the TCRB CDR3s of Type 1 diabetes patients in all four CD4+ subsets. VDJ junctions from type 1 diabetes patients carried fewer insertions and larger deletions. Naive, central memory and Treg TCRB repertoires appeared more alike in patients than in healthy donors.

Heparinised blood was drawn once per donor, averaging about 116 mL. This chain links TRBV27 with TRBJ2-5; no firm D call. The specimen sequenced was central memory CD4+ T cells from blood. The sequence was obtained from a woman aged 18 to 35 in good health. The CDR3 loop is CASSPSSGPQTQYF. CDR3 sequence (DNA): TGTGCCAGCAGTCCGTCGTCCGGGCCTCAGACCCAGTACTTC.